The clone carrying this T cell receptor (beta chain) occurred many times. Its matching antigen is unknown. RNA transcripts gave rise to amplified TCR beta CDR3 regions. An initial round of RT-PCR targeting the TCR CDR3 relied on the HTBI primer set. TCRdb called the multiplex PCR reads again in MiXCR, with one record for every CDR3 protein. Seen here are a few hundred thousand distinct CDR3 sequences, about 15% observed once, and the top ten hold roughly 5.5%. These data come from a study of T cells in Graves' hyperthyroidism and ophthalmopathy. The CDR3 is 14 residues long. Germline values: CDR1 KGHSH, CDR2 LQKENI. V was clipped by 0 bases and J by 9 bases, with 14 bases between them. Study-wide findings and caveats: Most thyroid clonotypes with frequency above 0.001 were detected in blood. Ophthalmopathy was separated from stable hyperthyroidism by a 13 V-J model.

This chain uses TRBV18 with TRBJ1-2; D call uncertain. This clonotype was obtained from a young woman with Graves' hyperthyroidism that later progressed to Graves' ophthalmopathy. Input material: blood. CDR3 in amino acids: CASSPPERPGSYTF. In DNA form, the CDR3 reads TGTGCCAGCTCACCACCGGAACGGCCTGGAAGCTACACCTTC.